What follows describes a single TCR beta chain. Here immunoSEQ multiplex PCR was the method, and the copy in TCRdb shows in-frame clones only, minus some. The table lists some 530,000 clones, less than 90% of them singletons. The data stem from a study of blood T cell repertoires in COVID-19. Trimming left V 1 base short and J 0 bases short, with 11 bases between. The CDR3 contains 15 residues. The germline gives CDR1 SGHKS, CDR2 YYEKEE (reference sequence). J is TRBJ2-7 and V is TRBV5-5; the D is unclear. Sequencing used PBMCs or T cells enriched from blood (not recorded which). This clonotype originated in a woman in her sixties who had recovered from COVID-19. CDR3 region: CASSLTPHNSYEQYF. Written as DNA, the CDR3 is TGTGCCAGCAGCTTGACCCCACATAACTCCTACGAGCAGTACTTC.